The rows below give T cell receptor beta chains drawn from one sample of a study of T cell repertoires and HLA-DP antigens. The protocol was immunoSEQ multiplex PCR, while the TCRdb copy is restricted to in-frame clones and leaves out a portion. The sample contains over 100,000 clones, about 92% of which appear only once. These receptors lack a known antigen. Sequencing input: CD4+ T cells from PBMCs. The receptors stem from a young woman in good health and CMV-seronegative. The CDR3 runs from the conserved cysteine through the conserved F or W. A D gene is named only where the DNA matches it firmly. Clone size is given for some rows only: seen once, a few or many times, or a class if the clone is expanded.

J | length | size | D | V | DNA | CDR3
TRBJ2-1 | 11 | . | . | TRBV28 | TGTGCCAGCGCAAATCGCAATGAGCAGTTCTTC | CASANRNEQFF
TRBJ1-2 | 15 | . | . | TRBV6-5 | TGTGCCAGCAGTTACGTGGGCAGGGAGAGCTATGGCTACACCTTC | CASSYVGRESYGYTF
TRBJ2-2 | 16 | . | . | TRBV2 | TGTGCCAGCCGCCTGGGGATGACTAGTTCCACCGGGGAGCTGTTTTTT | CASRLGMTSSTGELFF
TRBJ2-1 | 12 | . | . | TRBV2 | TGTGCCAGCAGCGCGGAAGGGAATAAGCAGTTCTTC | CASSAEGNKQFF
TRBJ2-1 | 16 | . | . | TRBV28 | TGTGCCAGCAGTTCCCTTCGTCGGGGCGAATACAATGAGCAGTTCTTC | CASSSLRRGEYNEQFF
TRBJ1-5 | 15 | . | . | TRBV19 | TGTGCCAGTAGTATTCTGGACAGTAGCAATCAGCCCCAGCATTTT | CASSILDSSNQPQHF
TRBJ2-1 | 15 | few | TRBD2 | TRBV7-6 | TGTGCCAGCAGCTTAGGAGCGGGGAGATACAATGAGCAGTTCTTC | CASSLGAGRYNEQFF
TRBJ2-1 | 15 | . | . | TRBV2 | TGTGCCAGCAGTTTTCTGGAGGGGTCCCGCAATGAGCAGTTCTTC | CASSFLEGSRNEQFF
TRBJ2-7 | 16 | . | TRBD1 | TRBV7-2 | TGTGCCAGCAGCACAGGGACAGGGGTAAAAGTGTACGAGCAGTACTTC | CASSTGTGVKVYEQYF
TRBJ2-4 | 13 | . | . | TRBV2 | TGTGCCAGCAGTGAAGCGCTGAATACAGTCCAGTACTTC | CASSEALNTVQYF
TRBJ1-2 | 13 | . | . | TRBV7-9 | TGTGCCAGCAGTCCGACAGCTAACTATGGCTACACCTTC | CASSPTANYGYTF
TRBJ2-1 | 13 | . | . | TRBV30 | TGTGCCTGGAGTTGGGTCTTCTACAATGAGCAGTTCTTC | CAWSWVFYNEQFF
TRBJ1-5 | 15 | . | . | TRBV19 | TGTGCCAGTCAACTCCGGGGACGGGGCAATCAGCCCCAGCATTTT | CASQLRGRGNQPQHF